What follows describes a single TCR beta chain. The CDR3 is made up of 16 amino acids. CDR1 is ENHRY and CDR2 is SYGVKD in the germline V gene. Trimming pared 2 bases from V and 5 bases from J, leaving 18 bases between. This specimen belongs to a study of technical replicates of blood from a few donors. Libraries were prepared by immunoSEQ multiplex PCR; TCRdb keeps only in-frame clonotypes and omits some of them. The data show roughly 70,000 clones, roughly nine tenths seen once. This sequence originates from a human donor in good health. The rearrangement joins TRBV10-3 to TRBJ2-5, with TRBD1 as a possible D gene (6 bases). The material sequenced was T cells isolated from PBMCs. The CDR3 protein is CAISEPAQGFGETQYF. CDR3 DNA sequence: TGTGCCATCAGTGAGCCGGCACAGGGTTTCGGGGAGACCCAGTACTTC.